The 21 T cell receptor beta chains below all came from one sample that was sequenced in a study of blood T cell repertoires in COVID-19. This table comes from immunoSEQ multiplex PCR, and its TCRdb copy is limited to in-frame clones, with some not included. The sample consists of about 320,000 clones, approximately 85% of them appearing once. The specimen was peripheral blood. The source is a human donor in a cohort sampled during active COVID-19.

This clone was recorded once. The chain uses TRBV3-1 (or the pseudogene TRBV3-2) and TRBJ2-5; TRBD2 agrees at 10 bases. The CDR3 covers 16 residues. V shed 1 base, J shed 3 bases, and the junction held 5 bases outside the gene matches. Germline V CDR1 and CDR2: LGHDT, YNNKEL (reference sequence). The CDR3, as DNA: TGTGCCAGCAGCCAAGGTTTCAGCGGGGGGGAAGAGACCCAGTACTTC. Protein sequence: CASSQGFSGGEETQYF.

J is TRBJ1-5 and V is TRBV10-1, with 8 bases fitting TRBD1. The J segment lost 7 bases and the V segment lost 3 bases, leaving 8 bases of the junction unmatched. In germline, CDR1 is WNHNN, CDR2 SYGVQD (reference sequence). This CDR3 spans 15 amino acids. The CDR3 region is CASSDSGQGGQPQHF. CDR3 bases: TGCGCCAGCAGTGATTCCGGACAGGGAGGCCAGCCCCAGCATTTT.

The V and J genes are TRBV19 and TRBJ1-1, with D possibly matching TRBD1 (6 bases). Trimming took 4 bases from V and 3 from J, leaving 9 bases between them. CDR1 and CDR2 (germline): LNHDA, SQIVND (reference sequence). The CDR3 is 13 residues long. This CDR3 is CASSTGVHTEAFF. Here the CDR3 DNA reads TGTGCCAGTAGTACAGGGGTTCACACTGAAGCTTTCTTT. Variable domain in full (rest from reference TRBV19 and TRBJ1-1): DGGITQSPKYLFRKEGQNVTLSCEQNLNHDAMYWYRQDPGQGLRLIYYSQIVNDFQKGDIAEGYSVSREKKESFPLTVTSAQKNPTAFYLCASSTGVHTEAFFGQGTRLTVV.

CDR3 nucleotide sequence: TGTGCCAGCAGCCAAGATTACCGAGAATCGCCCCAGCATTTT. Translated: CASSQDYRESPQHF. This chain joins TRBV4-2 and TRBJ1-5; unclear D gene. The CDR3 totals 14 residues. CDR1 is LGHNA, CDR2 YNFKEQ, per germline. Deletions cut 0 bases from V and 9 bases from J, with 12 bases between.

The rearrangement joins TRBV7-9 to TRBJ1-4, with a possible D match to TRBD1 (6 bases). The CDR3 covers 18 residues. The V end lost 2 bases, the J end lost 2 bases, and 18 bases lay between the germline ends. Germline V gene data show CDR1 as SEHNR and CDR2 as FQNEAQ (reference sequence). As DNA, the CDR3 is TGTGCCAGCAGCTTAAAAGGGGGGGCGACGCTGACTAATGAAAAACTGTTTTTT. The encoded protein is CASSLKGGATLTNEKLFF.

The J gene is TRBJ1-5, the V gene TRBV30; no clear D. The length of the CDR3 is 13 residues. V was cut by 4 bases and J by 4 bases, with 11 bases left in between. From germline, CDR1 is GTSNPN and CDR2 SVGIG (reference sequence). The DNA of the CDR3 is TGTGCCTGGACCACCGGGGAAAATCAGCCCCAGCATTTT. It is translated as CAWTTGENQPQHF.

In regard to this clone: In the same sample, other DNA sequences code for this CDR3. V usage is TRBV18 and J usage is TRBJ2-2; 8 bases fit TRBD2. V was clipped by 2 bases and J by 5 bases; unmatched bases: 4. CDR3 length: 15 amino acids. The germline CDR1 and CDR2 sequences are KGHSH and LQKENI. The CDR3 nucleotides read TGTGCCAGCTCACCAGGACTAGCAGGGACCGGGGAGCTGTTTTTT. Amino acids: CASSPGLAGTGELFF.

The rearrangement links TRBV5-1 to TRBJ1-1, with 9 bases that match TRBD1. The V segment lost 4 bases and the J segment 10 bases; nucleotides outside the gene matches: 8. The length of the CDR3 is 13 residues. Germline CDR1 and CDR2: SGHRS and YFSETQ. The CDR3 here is CASSKDRGTRAFF. CDR3 sequence (DNA): TGCGCCAGCAGCAAGGACAGGGGTACCAGAGCTTTCTTT.

In its sample, this clone was seen a few times. The V gene is TRBV6-1, the J gene TRBJ1-2; possible D gene TRBD1, 6 bases. Trimming removed 2 bases from V and 4 bases from J, with 11 bases in between. This CDR3 comprises 14 residues. The germline V gene encodes CDR1 MNHNS and CDR2 SASEGT. The CDR3 DNA reads as TGTGCCAGCAGTGAAAAAGCCAGGGGCTATGGCTACACCTTC. Residues: CASSEKARGYGYTF.

The V gene is TRBV28, the J gene TRBJ1-1; D not certain. V lost 7 bases and J lost 9, with 9 bases in between. The germline gives CDR1 MDHEN, CDR2 SYDVKM. CDR3 length equals 10 residues. CDR3 DNA sequence: TGTGCCAGCACCCCCTCCCAAGCTTTCTTT. Residues: CASTPSQAFF.

The chain carries TRBV14 and TRBJ2-6; TRBD1 matches at 7 bases. The CDR3 is made up of 17 amino acids. Germline values: CDR1 SGHDN, CDR2 FVKESK. V gave up 5 bases and J gave up 0 bases; unmatched junction bases: 7. This chain's CDR3 is CASSSRTGISGANVLTF. For the CDR3, the DNA is TGTGCCAGCAGCTCCAGGACAGGAATCTCTGGGGCCAACGTCCTGACTTTC.

The chain uses TRBV18 and TRBJ1-1; tentative D call: TRBD1 (6 bases). Germline V lookup: CDR1 KGHSH, CDR2 LQKENI. V lost 3 bases and J 3 bases, leaving 14 bases between the germline ends. The CDR3 extends over 15 amino acids. The CDR3 DNA reads TGTGCCAGCTCACCCCGAGGGGGAATAGACACTGAAGCTTTCTTT. The encoded protein is CASSPRGGIDTEAFF.

The gene calls are TRBV19 and TRBJ2-7; D perhaps matches TRBD2 (6 bases). The CDR3 consists of 15 residues. Germline V gene data show CDR1 as LNHDA and CDR2 as SQIVND (reference sequence). Trimming removed 6 bases from V and 0 bases from J, with 15 bases in between. CDR3 region: CASRGGVVFSYEQYF. CDR3 bases: TGTGCCAGTAGGGGGGGAGTAGTTTTCTCCTACGAGCAGTACTTC.

The CDR3, as DNA: TGTGCCAGCAGCCAAGGATTTGGGGGCTGGGAAGCTTTCTTT. Translation gives CASSQGFGGWEAFF. The gene calls are TRBV3-1 (or the pseudogene TRBV3-2) and TRBJ1-1, with D perhaps matching TRBD1 (6 bases). CDR3 size: 14 residues. Trimming took off 1 base at V and 8 bases at J, with 14 bases between the two ends. Germline CDR1 is LGHDT and CDR2 is YNNKEL (reference sequence).

The chain joins TRBV27 to TRBJ1-1, with D possibly TRBD1 on 6 matching bases. Germline CDR1 MNHEY, CDR2 SMNVEV (reference sequence). Between the trimmed V and J ends, which lost 6 bases and 1 base, there was a span of 12 bases. The CDR3 loop spans 14 amino acids. The CDR3 sequence is CASRLQGTNTEAFF. DNA of the CDR3: TGTGCCAGCAGACTACAGGGTACGAACACTGAAGCTTTCTTT.

J is TRBJ1-6 and V is TRBV5-6, with 9 bases matching TRBD1. Losses at the gene ends were 0 bases for V and 12 bases for J; bases not matched to a gene: 7. The germline gives CDR1 SGHDT, CDR2 YYEEEE. The CDR3 is made up of 15 amino acids. The CDR3 loop reads CASSLVGGQGLPLHF. CDR3 DNA sequence: TGTGCCAGCAGCTTGGTGGGGGGACAGGGTTTACCCCTCCACTTT.

This clone was detected ten times or more. The genes are TRBV18 and TRBJ1-2; 7 bases are shared with TRBD1. This CDR3 region has 15 residues. V lost 3 bases, J lost 6 bases, and 10 bases stayed unmatched. Germline CDR1 is KGHSH and CDR2 is LQKENI. The CDR3 coding sequence is TGTGCCAGCTCACCGAACCGGGACAGAAGAAATGGCTACACCTTC. This sequence encodes CASSPNRDRRNGYTF. Full variable domain (outside the CDR3, taken from reference TRBV18 and TRBJ1-2): NAGVMQNPRHLVRRRGQEARLRCSPMKGHSHVYWYRQLPEEGLKFMVYLQKENIIDESGMPKERFSAEFPKEGPSILRIQQVVRGDSAAYFCASSPNRDRRNGYTFGSGTRLTVV.

The chain links TRBV11-3 to TRBJ1-3, with D hard to call. CDR1 and CDR2 (germline): SGHNT, YENEEA. The CDR3 runs to 13 residues. Trimming left V 4 bases short and J 1 base short, with 5 bases between. DNA of the CDR3: TGTGCCAGCAGCTCGGGATCTGGAAACACCATATATTTT. It encodes CASSSGSGNTIYF.

The rearrangement uses TRBV4-1 and TRBJ2-7, with D unclear. The CDR3 is 11 residues long. Per germline, CDR1 MGHRA and CDR2 YSYEKL. Trimming left V 1 base short and J 6 bases short, with 4 bases between. This CDR3 reads CASSQASEQYF. CDR3 sequence (DNA): TGCGCCAGCAGCCAAGCCAGCGAGCAGTACTTC.

The chain uses TRBV5-1 and TRBJ2-3; 9 positions match TRBD2. The V and J ends lost 1 base and 4 bases, in that order; junction bases with no gene match: 7. This CDR3 spans 16 amino acids. Germline V lookup: CDR1 SGHRS, CDR2 YFSETQ. Written as DNA, the CDR3 is TGCGCCAGCAGCTTGACGGGCGGGGGGGCGTCAGATACGCAGTATTTT. It specifies CASSLTGGGASDTQYF.

This clone was seen once. The chain carries TRBV10-3 and TRBJ1-4, with 10 bases aligning to TRBD1. V was clipped by 10 bases and J by 3 bases; unmatched bases: 8. The germline V gene encodes CDR1 ENHRY and CDR2 SYGVKD. The CDR3 is made up of 15 amino acids. CDR3 sequence reads: CATKRQGAANEKLFF. The DNA of the CDR3 is TGTGCCACCAAAAGACAGGGGGCGGCTAATGAAAAACTGTTTTTT.